Below are 20 T cell receptor beta chains sequenced from a single sample in a study of cytomegalovirus exposure and HLA in healthy donors. PCR primers comprised 60 Vbeta and 13 Jbeta primers. The assay was immunoSEQ multiplex PCR, and TCRdb's table has in-frame clones only and misses some. Of approximately 280,000 clones listed, about 90% are singletons. The source material was PBMCs. These TCRs come from a woman aged 18-30 years in good health and CMV-seronegative.

The genes are TRBV9 and TRBJ2-7; tentative D call: TRBD2 (6 bases). The germline V gene encodes CDR1 SGDLS and CDR2 YYNGEE. The CDR3 has 15 amino acids. V was trimmed by 4 bases and J by 1 base, leaving 15 bases between them. Here the CDR3 reads CASSSGGGNSYEQYF. The CDR3, as DNA: TGTGCCAGCAGCTCCGGAGGAGGGAATTCCTACGAGCAGTACTTC.

The chain uses TRBV27 and TRBJ2-7; 9 bases agree with TRBD1. J was trimmed by 4 bases and V by 6 bases; bases with no gene match: 4. This CDR3 comprises 13 residues. Germline V gene sequence: CDR1 MNHEY, CDR2 SMNVEV (reference sequence). CDR3 residues: CASSRDREYEQYF. For the CDR3, the DNA is TGTGCCAGCAGCCGGGACAGGGAGTACGAGCAGTACTTC.

As for this clone: One end of the junction varies from germline; a read error may be responsible. The rearrangement uses TRBV7-9 and TRBJ1-2; D perhaps matches TRBD1 (6 bases). The CDR3 has 12 amino acids. Germline CDR1 and CDR2: SEHNR and FQNEAQ (reference sequence). In DNA, the CDR3 is TGTTCCAGCAGCTTAGGGGGGGATGGCTACACCTTC. It is translated as CSSSLGGDGYTF.

V gene TRBV11-2 combines with J gene TRBJ2-1, with D perhaps TRBD2 (6 bases). Trimming removed 4 bases at V and 8 bases at J, with 18 bases between. This CDR3 spans 15 amino acids. CDR1 and CDR2 (germline): SGHAT, FQNNGV. This CDR3 reads CASSSPAGGWDEQFF. In DNA form, the CDR3 reads TGTGCCAGCAGCTCCCCTGCCGGGGGTTGGGATGAGCAGTTCTTC.

V and J are TRBV6-5 and TRBJ1-1; 8 bases fit TRBD1. The CDR3 sequence is 15 residues long. V lost 4 bases and J lost 0; bases outside the gene matches: 4. The germline gives CDR1 MNHEY, CDR2 SVGAGI. DNA of the CDR3: TGTGCCAGCAGTTGGGGGACAGGCATGAACACTGAAGCTTTCTTT. Translated, it gives CASSWGTGMNTEAFF.

V and J are TRBV11-2 and TRBJ1-2, with D possibly being TRBD1 (6 bases). Germline values: CDR1 SGHAT, CDR2 FQNNGV. V was pared by 5 bases and J by 5 bases, with 21 bases between. The CDR3 is 16 amino acids. The CDR3 nucleotides are TGTGCCAGCAGCCCGCCGGGGGGTAACAGGGTGTATGGCTACACCTTC. Translation: CASSPPGGNRVYGYTF.

CDR3 region: CASSIYIGQGSNSPLHF. DNA for the CDR3: TGTGCCAGCAGCATATACATTGGACAGGGTAGTAATTCACCCCTCCACTTT. The chain combines TRBV2 with TRBJ1-6, with 8 positions matching TRBD1. Trimming took 6 bases from V and 6 from J; bases not matched to a gene: 13. Per germline, CDR1 SNHLY and CDR2 FYNNEI. This CDR3 is 17 amino acids long.

This chain connects TRBV7-8 to TRBJ1-6; a weak D match, TRBD1 (5 bases). Germline values: CDR1 SGHVS, CDR2 FQNEAQ. The V end was cut by 1 base, the J end by 10 bases, with 17 bases between. The CDR3 has 16 residues. The CDR3 here is CASSLEGGRVRSPLHF. The CDR3 DNA sequence: TGTGCCAGCAGCTTAGAGGGCGGCAGGGTACGCTCACCCCTCCACTTT.

The chain uses TRBV5-1 and TRBJ2-7; TRBD2 might be the D (6 bases). The V end was cut by 0 bases, the J end by 4 bases, with 20 bases between. This CDR3 spans 17 amino acids. Looked up from germline, CDR1 is SGHRS and CDR2 is YFSETQ. CDR3 loop: CASSLVGASVRHYEQYF. The CDR3 DNA follows: TGCGCCAGCAGCTTGGTCGGGGCTAGCGTACGACATTACGAGCAGTACTTC.

The V gene is TRBV9, the J gene TRBJ2-5, with D perhaps matching TRBD2 (5 bases). Trimming took off 0 bases at V and 5 bases at J, with 11 bases between the two ends. Germline V gene lookup returns CDR1 SGDLS and CDR2 YYNGEE. The CDR3 loop spans 14 amino acids. The CDR3 DNA reads as TGTGCCAGCAGCGTAGGGACTTCGGGGGAGACCCAGTACTTC. Protein product: CASSVGTSGETQYF.

The chain is built from TRBV27 and TRBJ2-7; 8 bases align to TRBD2. CDR3 length: 16 residues. Trimming took 4 bases from V and 2 from J; bases not matched to a gene: 10. CDR1 is MNHEY and CDR2 is SMNVEV in the germline V gene (reference sequence). The CDR3 protein is CASSSYSGTRAYEQYF. The CDR3, as DNA: TGTGCCAGCAGTTCCTATTCCGGGACTAGAGCCTACGAGCAGTACTTC.

J is TRBJ1-5 and V is TRBV7-8, with a tentative D call TRBD1 (5 bases). The germline CDR1 and CDR2 sequences are SGHVS and FQNEAQ. This CDR3 is 16 amino acids long. The V and J ends lost 3 bases and 2 bases respectively, with 14 bases between them. DNA of the CDR3: TGTGCCAGCAGCTTGAACACAGGTGTCGGCAATCAGCCCCAGCATTTT. The encoded protein is CASSLNTGVGNQPQHF.

V usage is TRBV15 and J usage is TRBJ2-7, with 11 nucleotides matching TRBD2. CDR3 length: 18 residues. V shed 0 bases and J 4 bases; nucleotides not matched to a gene: 11. The germline CDR1 and CDR2 sequences are LNHNV and YYDKDF (reference sequence). CDR3 nucleotides: TGTGCCACCAGCAGAGATCGAACTAGCGGGGGTCTCCTGTACGAGCAGTACTTC. It is translated as CATSRDRTSGGLLYEQYF.

The chain uses TRBV5-6 and TRBJ2-1; 8 bases line up with TRBD1. The V gene end was trimmed by 3 bases and the J gene end by 2 bases; junction bases not matched to a gene: 7. Germline CDR1 and CDR2: SGHDT and YYEEEE. The CDR3 is 16 amino acids. As DNA, the CDR3 is TGTGCCAGCAGCTCCCGGACAGGGTATACCTACAATGAGCAGTTCTTC. It is translated as CASSSRTGYTYNEQFF.

The rearrangement links TRBV27 to TRBJ2-3; TRBD2 aligns across 10 bases. CDR1 is MNHEY and CDR2 is SMNVEV in the germline V gene (reference sequence). V shed 5 bases, J shed 14 bases, and the junction held 13 bases outside the gene matches. The CDR3 length is 14 residues. The CDR3, as DNA: TGTGCCAGCAGTCTTTGGCCCGGGACTAGCGAACGGTATTTT. Its translation: CASSLWPGTSERYF.

The V call is TRBV5-6, the J call TRBJ1-2, with TRBD1 identical over 8 bases. In germline, CDR1 is SGHDT, CDR2 YYEEEE. This CDR3 spans 13 amino acids. The V and J ends lost 2 bases and 7 bases, in that order; junction bases with no gene match: 4. The DNA of the CDR3 is TGTGCCAGCAGCTTCGGACAGGGAAGTGGCTACACCTTC. Protein sequence: CASSFGQGSGYTF.

The chain couples TRBV19 to TRBJ2-3, with 13 bases aligning to TRBD2. The trim removed 7 bases at V and 8 bases at J, leaving 9 bases unmatched. CDR3 size: 15 residues. Germline values: CDR1 LNHDA, CDR2 SQIVND (reference sequence). CDR3 region: CASNPLAGGPATQYF. DNA for the CDR3: TGTGCCAGTAATCCACTAGCGGGGGGGCCGGCTACGCAGTATTTT.

The chain employs TRBV5-1 and TRBJ1-1, with D possibly matching TRBD1 (5 bases). The germline CDR1 and CDR2 sequences are SGHRS and YFSETQ. The CDR3 extends over 15 amino acids. V lost 4 bases, J lost 1 base, and 14 bases lay in between. CDR3 region: CASSPDTVSNTEAFF. The CDR3 DNA is TGCGCCAGCAGCCCGGACACGGTTTCGAACACTGAAGCTTTCTTT.

The CDR3 region has the DNA TGTGCCAGCAGTCGGGACAGGGGTTATCAGCCCCAGCATTTT. Amino acids: CASSRDRGYQPQHF. V is TRBV6-6 and J is TRBJ1-5; 10 bases agree with TRBD1. The ends lost 5 bases at V and 5 bases at J; junction bases unmatched: 3. CDR1 and CDR2 (germline): MNHNY, SVGAGI (reference sequence). The CDR3 sequence is 14 residues long.

V is TRBV19 and J is TRBJ1-4, with a tentative D call TRBD1 (5 bases). Trimming took 6 bases from V and 5 from J, leaving 19 bases between them. Germline loops: CDR1 LNHDA, CDR2 SQIVND (reference sequence). This CDR3 region has 16 residues. The CDR3 sequence is CASSLDRRPKNEKLFF. The CDR3 DNA is TGTGCCAGTAGCCTAGACAGACGACCAAAGAATGAAAAACTGTTTTTT.